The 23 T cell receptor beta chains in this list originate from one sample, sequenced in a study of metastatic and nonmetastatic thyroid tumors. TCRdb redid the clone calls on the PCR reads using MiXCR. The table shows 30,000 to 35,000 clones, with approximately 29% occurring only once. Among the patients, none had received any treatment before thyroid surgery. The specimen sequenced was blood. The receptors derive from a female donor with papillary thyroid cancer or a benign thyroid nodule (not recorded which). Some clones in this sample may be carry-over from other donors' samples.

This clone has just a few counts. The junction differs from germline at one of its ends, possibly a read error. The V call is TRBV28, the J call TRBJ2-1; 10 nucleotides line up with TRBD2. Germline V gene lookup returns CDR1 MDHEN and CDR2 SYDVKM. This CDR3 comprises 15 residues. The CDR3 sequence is CASSSAGGIHNEQCF. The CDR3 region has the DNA TGTGCCAGCAGCTCAGCGGGAGGGATCCACAATGAGCAGTGCTTC.

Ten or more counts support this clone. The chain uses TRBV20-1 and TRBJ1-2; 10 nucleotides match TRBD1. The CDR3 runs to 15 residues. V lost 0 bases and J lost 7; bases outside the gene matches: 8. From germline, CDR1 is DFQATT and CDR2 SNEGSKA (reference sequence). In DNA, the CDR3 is TGCAGTGCTAGAGACCGGGGACAGGGGACAGTTGGCTACACCTTC. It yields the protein CSARDRGQGTVGYTF.

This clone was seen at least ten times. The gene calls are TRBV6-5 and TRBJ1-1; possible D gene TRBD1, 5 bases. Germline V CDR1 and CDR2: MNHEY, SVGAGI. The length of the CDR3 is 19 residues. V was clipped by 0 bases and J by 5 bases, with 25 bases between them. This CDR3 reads CASSYSIRRDYAIGTEAFF. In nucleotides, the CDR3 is TGTGCCAGCAGTTACTCAATTCGCCGGGACTATGCAATTGGTACTGAAGCTTTCTTT.

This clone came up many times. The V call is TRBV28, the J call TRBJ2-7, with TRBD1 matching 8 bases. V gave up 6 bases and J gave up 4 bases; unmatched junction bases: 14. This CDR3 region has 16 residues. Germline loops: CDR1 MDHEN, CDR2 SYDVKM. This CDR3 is CASRTRPGTGIYEQYF. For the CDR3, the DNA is TGTGCCAGCAGAACAAGGCCCGGGACAGGAATTTACGAGCAGTACTTC.

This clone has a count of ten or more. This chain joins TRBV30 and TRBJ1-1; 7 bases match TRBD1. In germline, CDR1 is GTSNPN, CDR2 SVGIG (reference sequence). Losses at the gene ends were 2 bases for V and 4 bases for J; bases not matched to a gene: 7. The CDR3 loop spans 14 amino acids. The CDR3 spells CAWSWDSSSTEAFF. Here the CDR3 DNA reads TGTGCCTGGAGTTGGGACAGCTCTAGCACTGAAGCTTTCTTT.

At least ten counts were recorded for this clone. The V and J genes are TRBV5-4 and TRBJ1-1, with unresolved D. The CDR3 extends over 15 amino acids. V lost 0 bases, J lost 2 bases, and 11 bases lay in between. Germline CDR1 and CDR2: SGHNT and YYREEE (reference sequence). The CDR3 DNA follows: TGTGCCAGCAGCTTGGTTGGAGACGGCAACACTGAAGCTTTCTTT. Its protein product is CASSLVGDGNTEAFF.

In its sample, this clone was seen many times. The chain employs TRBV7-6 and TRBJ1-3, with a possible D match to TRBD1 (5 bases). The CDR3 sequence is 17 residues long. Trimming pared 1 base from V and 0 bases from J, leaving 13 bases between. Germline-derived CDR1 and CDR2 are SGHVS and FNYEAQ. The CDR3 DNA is TGTGCCAGCAGCTTAGGGCGCGGCAGGGACTCTGGAAACACCATATATTTT. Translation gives CASSLGRGRDSGNTIYF.

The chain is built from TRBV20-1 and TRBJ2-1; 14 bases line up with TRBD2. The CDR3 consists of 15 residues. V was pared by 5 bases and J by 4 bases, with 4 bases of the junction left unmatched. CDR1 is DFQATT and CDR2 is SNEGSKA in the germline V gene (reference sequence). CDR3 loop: CSAERLAGGYNEQFF. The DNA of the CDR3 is TGCAGTGCTGAAAGACTAGCGGGGGGGTACAATGAGCAGTTCTTC.

This CDR3 reads CSAPLPGGLISSYEQYF. CDR3 sequence (DNA): TGCAGTGCCCCACTCCCTGGCGGACTCATTAGCTCCTACGAGCAGTACTTC. This chain joins TRBV20-1 and TRBJ2-7, with D maybe TRBD2 (5 bases). The CDR3 runs 17 residues. CDR1 is DFQATT, CDR2 SNEGSKA, per germline (reference sequence). Trimming took off 6 bases at V and 0 bases at J, with 24 bases between the two ends.

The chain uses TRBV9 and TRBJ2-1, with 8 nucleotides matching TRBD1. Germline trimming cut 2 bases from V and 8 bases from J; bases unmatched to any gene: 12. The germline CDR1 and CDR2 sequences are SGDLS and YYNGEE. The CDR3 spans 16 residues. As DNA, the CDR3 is TGTGCCAGCAGCGTCTCGACCGGACAGGGAGGCTATGAGCAGTTCTTC. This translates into CASSVSTGQGGYEQFF.

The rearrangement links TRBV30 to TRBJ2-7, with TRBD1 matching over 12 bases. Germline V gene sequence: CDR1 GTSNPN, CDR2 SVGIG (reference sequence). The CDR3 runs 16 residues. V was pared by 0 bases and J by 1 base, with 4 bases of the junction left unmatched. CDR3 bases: TGTGCCTGGAGTGTATTGGGACAGGGGGCATCCTACGAGCAGTACTTC. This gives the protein CAWSVLGQGASYEQYF.

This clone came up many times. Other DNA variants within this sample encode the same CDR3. CDR3 sequence reads: CASSRISRRDRGGYTF. For the CDR3, the DNA is TGTGCCAGTAGTAGAATCTCCCGCCGGGACAGGGGCGGCTACACCTTC. This chain links TRBV19 with TRBJ1-2, with 10 nucleotides matching TRBD1. CDR3 size: 16 residues. With 4 bases clipped from V and 8 bases from J, the junction kept 13 bases outside the gene matches. Germline CDR1 LNHDA, CDR2 SQIVND (reference sequence).

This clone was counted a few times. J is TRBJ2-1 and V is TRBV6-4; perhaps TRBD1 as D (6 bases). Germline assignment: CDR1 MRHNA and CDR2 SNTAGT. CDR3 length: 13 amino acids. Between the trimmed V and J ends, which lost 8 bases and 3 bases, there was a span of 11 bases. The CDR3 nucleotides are TGTGCCAGCCGATGGGGGCGCTACAATGAGCAGTTCTTC. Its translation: CASRWGRYNEQFF.

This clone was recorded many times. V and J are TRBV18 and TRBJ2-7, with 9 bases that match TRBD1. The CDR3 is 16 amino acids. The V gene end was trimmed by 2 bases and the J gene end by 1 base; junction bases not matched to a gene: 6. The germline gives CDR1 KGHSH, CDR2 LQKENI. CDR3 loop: CASSPRAGTGSYEQYF. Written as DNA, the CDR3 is TGTGCCAGCTCACCAAGAGCCGGGACAGGGTCCTACGAGCAGTACTTC.

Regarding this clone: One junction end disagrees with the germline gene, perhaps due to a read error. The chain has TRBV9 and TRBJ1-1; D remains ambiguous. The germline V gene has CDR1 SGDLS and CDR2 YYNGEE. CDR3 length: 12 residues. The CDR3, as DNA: TGTGCCAGCGGGGTACTCAGCACTGAATCTTTCTTT. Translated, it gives CASGVLSTESFF.

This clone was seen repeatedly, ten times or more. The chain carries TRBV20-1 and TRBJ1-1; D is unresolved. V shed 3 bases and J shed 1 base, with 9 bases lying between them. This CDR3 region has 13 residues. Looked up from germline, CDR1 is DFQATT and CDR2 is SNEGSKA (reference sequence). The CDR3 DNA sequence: TGCAGTGCTAGGCGAGTTACGAACACTGAAGCTTTCTTT. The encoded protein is CSARRVTNTEAFF.

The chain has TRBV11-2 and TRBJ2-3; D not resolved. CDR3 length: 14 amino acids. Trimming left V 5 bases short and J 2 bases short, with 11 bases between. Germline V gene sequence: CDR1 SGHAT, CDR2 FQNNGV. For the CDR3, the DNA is TGTGCCAGCAGCACAAGTCAGGTCACAGATACGCAGTATTTT. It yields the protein CASSTSQVTDTQYF. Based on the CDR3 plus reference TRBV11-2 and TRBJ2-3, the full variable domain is EAGVAQSPRYKIIEKRQSVAFWCNPISGHATLYWYQQILGQGPKLLIQFQNNGVVDDSQLPKDRFSAERLKGVDSTLKIQPAKLEDSAVYLCASSTSQVTDTQYFGPGTRLTVL.

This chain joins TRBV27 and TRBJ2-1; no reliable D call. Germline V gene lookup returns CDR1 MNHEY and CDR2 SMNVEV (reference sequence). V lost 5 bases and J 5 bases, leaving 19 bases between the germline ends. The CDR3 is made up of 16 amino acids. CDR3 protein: CASSPPTMAENNEQFF. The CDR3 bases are TGTGCCAGCAGTCCACCCACCATGGCAGAGAACAATGAGCAGTTCTTC.

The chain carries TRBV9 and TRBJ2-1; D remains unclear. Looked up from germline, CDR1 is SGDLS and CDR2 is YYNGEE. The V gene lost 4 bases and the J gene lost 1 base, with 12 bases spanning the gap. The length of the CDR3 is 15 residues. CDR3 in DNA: TGTGCCAGCAGCCCGCTGGAGTCGTCCTACAATGAGCAGTTCTTC. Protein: CASSPLESSYNEQFF.

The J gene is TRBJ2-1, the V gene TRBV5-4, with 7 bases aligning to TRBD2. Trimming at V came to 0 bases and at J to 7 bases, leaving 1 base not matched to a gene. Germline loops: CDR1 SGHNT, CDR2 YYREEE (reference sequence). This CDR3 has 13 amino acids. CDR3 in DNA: TGTGCCAGCAGCTTGGGGCGGGGGAATGAGCAGTTCTTC. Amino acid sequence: CASSLGRGNEQFF.

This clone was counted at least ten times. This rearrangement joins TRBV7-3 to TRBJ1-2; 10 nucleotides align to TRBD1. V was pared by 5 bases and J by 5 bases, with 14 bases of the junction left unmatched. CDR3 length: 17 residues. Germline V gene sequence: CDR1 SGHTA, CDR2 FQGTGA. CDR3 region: CASSPGTGVKTFYGYTF. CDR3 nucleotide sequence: TGTGCCAGCAGCCCCGGGACAGGGGTCAAGACCTTTTATGGCTACACCTTC.

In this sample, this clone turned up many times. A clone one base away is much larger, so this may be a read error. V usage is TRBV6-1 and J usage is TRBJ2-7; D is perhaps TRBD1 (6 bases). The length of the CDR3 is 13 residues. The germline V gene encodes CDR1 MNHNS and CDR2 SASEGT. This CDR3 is CTSIRQEVYEQYF. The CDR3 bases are TGTACCAGCATACGACAGGAGGTGTACGAGCAGTACTTC.

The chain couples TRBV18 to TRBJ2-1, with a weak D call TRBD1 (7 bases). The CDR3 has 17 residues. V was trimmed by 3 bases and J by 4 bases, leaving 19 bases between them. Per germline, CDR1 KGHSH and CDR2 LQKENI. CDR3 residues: CASSPAGGTSIYNEQFF. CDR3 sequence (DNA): TGTGCCAGCTCACCCGCAGGGGGTACTAGCATTTACAATGAGCAGTTCTTC.